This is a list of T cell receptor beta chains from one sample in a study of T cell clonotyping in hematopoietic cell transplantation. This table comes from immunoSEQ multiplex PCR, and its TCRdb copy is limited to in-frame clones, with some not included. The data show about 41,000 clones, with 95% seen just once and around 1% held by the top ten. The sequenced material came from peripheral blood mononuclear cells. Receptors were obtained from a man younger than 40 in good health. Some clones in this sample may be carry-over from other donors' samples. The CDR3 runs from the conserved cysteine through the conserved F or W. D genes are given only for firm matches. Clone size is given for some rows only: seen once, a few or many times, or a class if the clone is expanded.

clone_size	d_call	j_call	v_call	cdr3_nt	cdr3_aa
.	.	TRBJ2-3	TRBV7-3	TGTGCCAGCAGCTTCGGAGGAGAGGATACGCAGTATTTT	CASSFGGEDTQYF
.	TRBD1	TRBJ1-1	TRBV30	TGTGCCTGGAGTAGACAGGGAAGAAACACTGAAGCTTTCTTT	CAWSRQGRNTEAFF
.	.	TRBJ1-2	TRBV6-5	TGTGCCAGCAGTTATCAGAGACAGGTGAAGGGCTACACCTTC	CASSYQRQVKGYTF
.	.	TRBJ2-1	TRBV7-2	TGTGCCAGCAGCTTAGGGCGTCCCCTAGCACCCTACAATGAGCAGTTCTTC	CASSLGRPLAPYNEQFF
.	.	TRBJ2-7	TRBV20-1	TGCAGTGCTGTACAGGGCTACGAGCAGTACTTC	CSAVQGYEQYF
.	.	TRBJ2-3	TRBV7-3	TGTGCCAGCAGCCTCCAAGGCGGCCGCACAGATACGCAGTATTTT	CASSLQGGRTDTQYF
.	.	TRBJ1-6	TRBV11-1	TGTGCCAGCAGCCCCGCGGACGGATATAATTCACCCCTCCACTTT	CASSPADGYNSPLHF
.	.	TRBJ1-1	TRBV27	TGTGCCAGCAGTCCGGGGGTAAACACTGAAGCTTTCTTT	CASSPGVNTEAFF
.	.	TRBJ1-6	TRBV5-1	TGCGCCAGCAGAATCCCAGCCAAGCCCATTAATTCACCCCTCCACTTT	CASRIPAKPINSPLHF
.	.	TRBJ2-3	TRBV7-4	TGTGCCAGCAGCTTAGCGGAGCGGGATACGCAGTATTTT	CASSLAERDTQYF
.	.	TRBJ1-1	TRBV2	TGTGCCAGCAGTGAAGCTCGTGGGGCGGGCACTGAAGCTTTCTTT	CASSEARGAGTEAFF
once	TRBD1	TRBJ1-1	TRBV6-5	TGTGCCAGCAGTTACGTGACGACAGGGCCGAACACTGAAGCTTTCTTT	CASSYVTTGPNTEAFF
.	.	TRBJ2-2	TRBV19	TGTGCCAGTAGCGGGGCAAGGGAGCACACCGGGGAGCTGTTTTTT	CASSGAREHTGELFF
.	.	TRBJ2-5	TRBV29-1	TGCAGCGTTGAAAGGGTCAACTCCGGGACCCAGTACTTC	CSVERVNSGTQYF
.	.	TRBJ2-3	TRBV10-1	TGCGCCAGCAGTGAGTCGAAAGATTCAACGATCACAGATACGCAGTATTTT	CASSESKDSTITDTQYF
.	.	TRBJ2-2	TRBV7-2	TGTGCCAGCAGCCAACTAGCTAGTCTCACCCTCACCGGGGAGCTGTTTTTT	CASSQLASLTLTGELFF
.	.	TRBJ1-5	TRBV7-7	TGTGCCAGCAGGACAAATCAGCCCCAGCATTTT	CASRTNQPQHF
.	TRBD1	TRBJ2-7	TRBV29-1	TGCAGCGCCTCGGACAGGGTGCTGCGCGAGCAGTACTTC	CSASDRVLREQYF
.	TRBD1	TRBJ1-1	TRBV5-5	TGTGCCAGCAGCTTGAGGGAGACAGGGCACACTGAAGCTTTCTTT	CASSLRETGHTEAFF
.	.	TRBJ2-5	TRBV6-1	TGTGCCAGCAGTGTTCGGGAGACCCAGTACTTC	CASSVRETQYF
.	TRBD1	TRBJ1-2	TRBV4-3	TGCGCCAGCAGTAGGGACAGCTACTATGGCTACACCTTC	CASSRDSYYGYTF
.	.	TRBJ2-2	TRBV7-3	TGTGCCAGCAGCTTAAGCACTAACACCGGGGAGCTGTTTTTT	CASSLSTNTGELFF
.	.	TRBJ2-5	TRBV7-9	TGTGCCAGCAGCTTATCGGACTGGGTTGGGGAGACCCAGTACTTC	CASSLSDWVGETQYF
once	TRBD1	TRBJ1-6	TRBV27	TGTGCCAGCAGCCGGGACAGGGGTTCACCCCTCCACTTT	CASSRDRGSPLHF
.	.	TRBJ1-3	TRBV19	TGTGCCAGTAGTGACTCACAAGTCTCTGGAAACACCATATATTTT	CASSDSQVSGNTIYF
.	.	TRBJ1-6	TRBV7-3	TGTGCCAGCAGCTTAAAGGGGACGGTCGGTTCACCCCTCCACTTT	CASSLKGTVGSPLHF
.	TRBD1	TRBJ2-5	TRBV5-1	TGCGCCAGCAGCCTGGGACAGGGGGAGACCCAGTACTTC	CASSLGQGETQYF
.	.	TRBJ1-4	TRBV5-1	TGCGCCAGCAGCGCACGGACAGACCTTAATGAAAAACTGTTTTTT	CASSARTDLNEKLFF
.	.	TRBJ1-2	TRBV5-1	TGCGCCAGCAGCCCCGACAGTTATGGCTACACCTTC	CASSPDSYGYTF